This T cell receptor (beta chain) was identified in a study of blood T cell repertoires in COVID-19. Turning to the study itself: T cells, B-cell-depleted T cells, or PBMCs supplied cDNA or gDNA.

Libraries were prepared by immunoSEQ multiplex PCR; TCRdb keeps only in-frame clonotypes and omits some of them. The data show 100,000 to 130,000 clones, around 81% seen once. Trimming at V came to 5 bases and at J to 11 bases, leaving 13 bases not matched to a gene. Per the germline V gene, CDR1 is SGHTA and CDR2 is FQGNSA. This CDR3 is 16 amino acids long. The sequence derives from a woman in her sixties or seventies with acute or convalescent COVID-19. The chain uses TRBV7-2 and TRBJ1-6; 9 positions match TRBD1. The sequenced sample consisted of peripheral blood. The CDR3 region has the DNA TGTGCCAGCAGCCATGATCGGACAGGGGTTGTCGCACCCCTCCACTTT. This codes for CASSHDRTGVVAPLHF. The variable domain in full, completed from reference TRBV7-2 and TRBJ1-6, reads GAGVSQSPSNKVTEKGKDVELRCDPISGHTALYWYRQSLGQGLEFLIYFQGNSAPDKSGLPSDRFSAERTGGSVSTLTIQRTQQEDSAVYLCASSHDRTGVVAPLHFGNGTRLTVT.